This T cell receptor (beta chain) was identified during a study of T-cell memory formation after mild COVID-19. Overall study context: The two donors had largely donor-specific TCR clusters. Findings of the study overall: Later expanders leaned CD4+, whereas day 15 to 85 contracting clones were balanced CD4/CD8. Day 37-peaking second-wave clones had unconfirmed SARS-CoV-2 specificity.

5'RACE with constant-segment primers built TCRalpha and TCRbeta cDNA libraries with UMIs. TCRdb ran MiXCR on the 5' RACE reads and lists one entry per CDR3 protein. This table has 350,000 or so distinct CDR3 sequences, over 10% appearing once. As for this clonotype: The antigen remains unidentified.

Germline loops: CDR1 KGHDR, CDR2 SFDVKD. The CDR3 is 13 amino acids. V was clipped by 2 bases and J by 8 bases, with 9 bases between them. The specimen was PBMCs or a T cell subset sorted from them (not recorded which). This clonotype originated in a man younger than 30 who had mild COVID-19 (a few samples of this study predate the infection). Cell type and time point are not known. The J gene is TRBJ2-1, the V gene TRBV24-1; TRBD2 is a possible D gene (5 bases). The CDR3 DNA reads TGTGCCACCAGTGATTCGGACGGGGATGAGCAGTTCTTC. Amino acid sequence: CATSDSDGDEQFF.